This T cell receptor beta chain is from a study of cytomegalovirus exposure and HLA in healthy donors. PCR employed 60 Vbeta and 13 Jbeta primers. Repertoires were generated with immunoSEQ multiplex PCR, while TCRdb's copy carries only in-frame clones and drops some. The repertoire consists of 140,000 or so clones, with roughly 82% occurring once and the leading ten covering 3% to 3.5%. Whole-study findings and limits: It was reported that TCR beta sequences correctly inferred the HLA-A and HLA-B alleles for most subjects. A later analysis linked a missense variant in DCLRE1C to the trimming of TCR beta V and J genes.

V was cut by 0 bases and J by 4 bases, with 18 bases left in between. The CDR3 runs to 17 residues. Germline V CDR1 and CDR2: SEHNR, FQNEAQ (reference sequence). A note on this clone: What it binds is not known.

The sample comprised PBMCs. The chain recombines TRBV7-9 with TRBJ1-2; maybe TRBD1 (5 bases). This clonotype was sampled from a male donor in good health and CMV-seronegative. The DNA for the CDR3 is TGTGCCAGCAGCTTAGCCCCCTTCAGGGAAATCGGCTATGGCTACACCTTC. It codes for CASSLAPFREIGYGYTF.